The sequence of this T cell receptor beta chain was determined in a study of T-cell reconstitution after alpha-beta-depleted transplantation in children. V lost 3 bases, J lost 0 bases, and 10 bases lay in between. The germline gives CDR1 SGDLS, CDR2 YYNGEE. This CDR3 spans 14 amino acids. Unique molecular identifiers were incorporated into the prepared TCRbeta library. TCRdb passed the PCR reads through MiXCR, listing each CDR3 protein once. This repertoire shows almost 500,000 distinct CDR3 sequences, approximately 13% found once; its top ten account for around 6%. This clonotype was seen at least ten times.

The sample here was PBMCs from the stem cell graft donor, taken from the stem cell graft. This TCR was recovered from a human donor who donated a stem cell graft to a child with combined immunodeficiency. This chain uses TRBV9 with TRBJ2-7; tentative D call: TRBD1 (5 bases). CDR3 coding DNA: TGTGCCAGCAGCGGGGGCGGCCGCTCCTACGAGCAGTACTTC. Translating it yields CASSGGGRSYEQYF.